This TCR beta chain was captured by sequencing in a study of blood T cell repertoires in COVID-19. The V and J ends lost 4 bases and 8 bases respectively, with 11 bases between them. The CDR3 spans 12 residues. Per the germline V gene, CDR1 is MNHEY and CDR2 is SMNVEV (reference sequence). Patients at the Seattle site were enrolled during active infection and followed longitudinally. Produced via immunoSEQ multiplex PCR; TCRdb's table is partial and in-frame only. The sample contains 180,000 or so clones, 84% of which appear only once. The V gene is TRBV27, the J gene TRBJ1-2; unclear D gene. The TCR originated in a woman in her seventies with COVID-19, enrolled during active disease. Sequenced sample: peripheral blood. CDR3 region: CASSSYLQGYTF. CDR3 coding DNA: TGTGCCAGCAGTTCCTATCTCCAAGGCTACACCTTC.